The 13 T cell receptor beta chains below all came from one sample that was sequenced in a study of vaccination and CD4 T cells after COVID-19 (dated by TCRdb to between 2020 and 2023). The library relied on PCR. Data came from an Illumina iSeq 100. At the Johns Hopkins FTIC core, DNA from the cultured CD4+ T cells underwent TCR sequencing with the Oncomine TCR Beta short-read assay. TCRdb passed the public sequencing reads through fastp at Q25 and MiXCR, retaining productive beta sequences. Records with the same CDR3 protein are collapsed into one entry carrying the most frequent genes and DNA. The table for this sample lists about 16,000 distinct CDR3 sequences; approximately 51% of them were counted only once. The ten largest clones add up to 20% to 30% of the sample. The antigens these receptors bind are not known. The treatment or condition label of this sample denotes: roughly 11-day PBMC culture with coronavirus spike peptide pools or control peptides (ViraFEST assay).

Sequencing was performed on cultured CD4+ T cells from blood, taken after SARS-CoV-2 vaccination. The receptors were sampled from a human donor with COVID-19.

The chain's CDR3 is CASSQGNRLAGGLDEQFF. In DNA form, the CDR3 reads TGTGCCAGTAGCCAGGGGAATAGACTAGCGGGGGGGCTGGATGAGCAGTTCTTC. V gene TRBV19 combines with J gene TRBJ2-1, with 14 positions matching TRBD2. The J segment lost 8 bases and the V segment lost 6 bases, leaving 15 bases of the junction unmatched. This CDR3 spans 18 amino acids. Germline values: CDR1 LNHDA, CDR2 SQIVND (reference sequence). Full variable domain (missing parts from reference TRBV19 and TRBJ2-1): DGGITQSPKYLFRKEGQNVTLSCEQNLNHDAMYWYRQDPGQGLRLIYYSQIVNDFQKGDIAEGYSVSREKKESFPLTVTSAQKNPTAFYLCASSQGNRLAGGLDEQFFGPGTRLTVL.

This clonotype turned up a few times. The chain uses TRBV11-3 and TRBJ1-1; D call uncertain. The CDR3 is 13 amino acids. The V end was cut by 0 bases, the J end by 8 bases, with 10 bases between. Germline CDR1 and CDR2: SGHNT and YENEEA. Here the CDR3 reads CASSLDRMVEAFF. In DNA, the CDR3 is TGTGCCAGCAGCTTAGATCGTATGGTGGAAGCTTTCTTT.

The sample holds a few counts of this clonotype. The chain carries TRBV27 and TRBJ2-1; 8 nucleotides agree with TRBD2. Per germline, CDR1 MNHEY and CDR2 SMNVEV (reference sequence). Trimming took 6 bases from V and 4 from J; bases not matched to a gene: 8. This CDR3 region has 15 residues. For the CDR3, the DNA is TGTGCCAGCAGCCCACTTAGCGGGGTATACAATGAGCAGTTCTTC. It encodes CASSPLSGVYNEQFF.

This rearrangement joins TRBV23-1 to TRBJ2-5; D may be TRBD1 (5 bases). TRBV23-1 is designated an ORF whose function remains uncertain. There are 16 residues in the CDR3. Trimming cost V 6 bases and J 0 bases, with 17 bases left between them. CDR3 sequence reads: CASSPQVKGYQETQYF. The CDR3 bases are TGCGCCAGCAGCCCACAGGTTAAGGGGTACCAAGAGACCCAGTACTTC.

This clonotype appeared a single time. CDR3: CASKSGSSYNEQFF. The CDR3 region has the DNA TGTGCCAGTAAGTCCGGTAGCTCCTACAATGAGCAGTTCTTC. V usage is TRBV19 and J usage is TRBJ2-1; no clear D. The CDR3 spans 14 residues. In germline, CDR1 is LNHDA, CDR2 SQIVND (reference sequence). V lost 7 bases and J lost 0, with 10 bases in between.

This clonotype came up a few times. V and J are TRBV20-1 and TRBJ1-1; 8 bases are shared with TRBD1. Germline values: CDR1 DFQATT, CDR2 SNEGSKA (reference sequence). The CDR3 is made up of 15 amino acids. With V trimmed by 1 base and J by 5 bases, 9 bases remained unmatched. Here the CDR3 reads CSARGRGQGWTEAFF. The CDR3 DNA sequence: TGCAGTGCTAGAGGTCGAGGACAGGGCTGGACTGAAGCTTTCTTT.

This clonotype occurred a few times. The chain links TRBV27 to TRBJ2-7; TRBD1 matches 8 bases. V dropped 6 bases and J dropped 5; count of bases not matched to a gene: 12. CDR1 and CDR2 from the germline V gene are MNHEY and SMNVEV (reference sequence). The CDR3 is 15 amino acids. CDR3 in amino acids: CASSHVGQGGNEQYF. CDR3 nucleotides: TGTGCCAGCAGCCACGTTGGACAGGGAGGTAACGAGCAGTACTTC.

This clonotype was picked up one time. This chain joins TRBV10-2 and TRBJ1-1, with D maybe TRBD1 (5 bases). The CDR3 loop spans 15 amino acids. Trimming left V 3 bases short and J 1 base short, with 12 bases between. The germline CDR1 and CDR2 sequences are WSHSY and SAAADI. The DNA for the CDR3 is TGCGCCAGCAGTGACTTCGCCAGGGCGAACACTGAAGCTTTCTTT. Protein sequence: CASSDFARANTEAFF.

The chain carries TRBV12-3 or TRBV12-4 and TRBJ2-1, with 8 bases aligning to TRBD2. The CDR3 runs to 16 residues. Trimming at V came to 0 bases and at J to 5 bases, leaving 6 bases not matched to a gene. The CDR3 sequence: CASSLARTSGNNEQFF. Written as DNA, the CDR3 is TGTGCCAGCAGTTTAGCGCGAACTAGCGGCAACAATGAGCAGTTCTTC.

V gene TRBV6-2 or TRBV6-3 combines with J gene TRBJ2-1; D gene ambiguous. The CDR3 sequence is 11 residues long. The germline V gene has CDR1 MNHEY and CDR2 SVGEGT. Trimming stripped 7 bases from V and 9 bases from J, with 10 bases between. This CDR3 is CASTSWGEQFF. The DNA for the CDR3 is TGTGCCAGCACTTCGTGGGGTGAGCAGTTCTTC.

This clonotype has only one observation. The genes are TRBV12-3 or TRBV12-4 and TRBJ2-3; D is undetermined. Trimming stripped 2 bases from V and 0 bases from J, with 12 bases between. The CDR3 is 16 amino acids. CDR3 sequence (DNA): TGTGCCAGCAGTTTACGTGGGCGCCCCAGCACAGATACGCAGTATTTT. Translated, it gives CASSLRGRPSTDTQYF.

This clonotype was found a few times. The chain joins TRBV20-1 to TRBJ2-5, with D unresolved. The germline gives CDR1 DFQATT, CDR2 SNEGSKA (reference sequence). The CDR3 loop spans 12 amino acids. V was clipped by 2 bases and J by 5 bases, with 9 bases between them. The CDR3 is CSARIRAETQYF. As DNA, the CDR3 is TGCAGTGCTAGAATCCGGGCGGAGACCCAGTACTTC.

The DNA for the CDR3 is TGTGCCAGCAGCTCCGGGGAGGTAAAGGAATTCTTT. Translating it yields CASSSGEVKEFF. The chain uses TRBV7-2 and TRBJ1-1; D call uncertain. CDR3 length: 12 residues. V was pared by 4 bases and J by 14 bases, with 17 bases between. CDR1 is SGHTA and CDR2 is FQGNSA in the germline V gene. Supplemented by reference TRBV7-2 and TRBJ1-1, the full variable domain reads GAGVSQSPSNKVTEKGKDVELRCDPISGHTALYWYRQSLGQGLEFLIYFQGNSAPDKSGLPSDRFSAERTGGSVSTLTIQRTQQEDSAVYLCASSSGEVKEFFGQGTRLTVV.